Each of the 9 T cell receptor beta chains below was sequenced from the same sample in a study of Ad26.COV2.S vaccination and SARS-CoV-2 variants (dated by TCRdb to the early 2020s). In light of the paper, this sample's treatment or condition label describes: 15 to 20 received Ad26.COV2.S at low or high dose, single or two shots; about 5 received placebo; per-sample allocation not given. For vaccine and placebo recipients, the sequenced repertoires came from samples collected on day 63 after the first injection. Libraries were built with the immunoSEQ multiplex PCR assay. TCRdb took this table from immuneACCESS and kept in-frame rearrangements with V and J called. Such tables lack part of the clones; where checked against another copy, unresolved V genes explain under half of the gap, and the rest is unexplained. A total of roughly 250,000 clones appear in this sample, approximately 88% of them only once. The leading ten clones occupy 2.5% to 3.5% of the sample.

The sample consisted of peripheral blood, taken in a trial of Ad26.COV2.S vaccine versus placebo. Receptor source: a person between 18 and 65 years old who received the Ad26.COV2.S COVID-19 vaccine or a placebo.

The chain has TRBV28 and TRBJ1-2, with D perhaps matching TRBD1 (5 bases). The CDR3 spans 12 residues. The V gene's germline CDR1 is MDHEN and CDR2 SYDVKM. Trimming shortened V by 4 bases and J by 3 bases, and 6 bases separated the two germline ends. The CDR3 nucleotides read TGTGCCAGCAGTTCAGGGCACTATGGCTACACCTTC. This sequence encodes CASSSGHYGYTF.

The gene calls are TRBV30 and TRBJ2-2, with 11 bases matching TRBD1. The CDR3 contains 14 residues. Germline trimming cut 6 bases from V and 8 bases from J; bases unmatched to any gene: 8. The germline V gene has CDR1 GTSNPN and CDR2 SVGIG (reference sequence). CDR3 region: CACSDRGRWGELFF. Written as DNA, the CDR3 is TGTGCCTGCTCGGACAGGGGGCGATGGGGGGAGCTGTTTTTT.

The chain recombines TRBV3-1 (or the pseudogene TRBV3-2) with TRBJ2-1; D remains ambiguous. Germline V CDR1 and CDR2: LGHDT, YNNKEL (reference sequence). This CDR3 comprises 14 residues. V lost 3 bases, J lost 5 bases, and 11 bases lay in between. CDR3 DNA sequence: TGTGCCAGCAGCCATTACCCCTCGCACAATGAGCAGTTCTTC. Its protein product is CASSHYPSHNEQFF.

The CDR3 spells CASSYRGLLKNEQFF. DNA of the CDR3: TGTGCCAGCAGTTATCGGGGACTACTAAAGAATGAGCAGTTCTTC. The chain links TRBV6-2 or TRBV6-3 to TRBJ2-1; 7 bases align to TRBD2. This CDR3 has 15 residues. The junction had 9 bases not matched to a gene; V was cut back by 3 bases and J by 7 bases. Germline lookup yields CDR1 MNHEY and CDR2 SVGEGT.

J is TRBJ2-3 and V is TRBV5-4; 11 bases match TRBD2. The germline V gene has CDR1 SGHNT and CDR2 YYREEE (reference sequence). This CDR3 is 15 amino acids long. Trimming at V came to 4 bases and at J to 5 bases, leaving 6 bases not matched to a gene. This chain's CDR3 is CASSDTSGSRDTQYF. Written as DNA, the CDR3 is TGTGCCAGCAGCGACACTAGCGGGAGTCGAGATACGCAGTATTTT.

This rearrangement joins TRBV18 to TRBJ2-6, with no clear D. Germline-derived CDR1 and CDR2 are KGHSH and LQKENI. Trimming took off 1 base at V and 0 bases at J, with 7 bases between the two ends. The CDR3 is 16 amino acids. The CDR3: CASSPRGFSGANVLTF. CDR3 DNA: TGTGCCAGCTCACCACGCGGTTTCTCTGGGGCCAACGTCCTGACTTTC.

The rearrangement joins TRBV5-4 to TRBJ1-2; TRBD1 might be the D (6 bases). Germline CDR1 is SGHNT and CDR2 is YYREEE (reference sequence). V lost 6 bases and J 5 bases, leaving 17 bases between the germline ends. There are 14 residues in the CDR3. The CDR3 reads CASTTTGLVYGYTF. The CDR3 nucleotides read TGTGCCAGCACCACGACAGGACTCGTATATGGCTACACCTTC.

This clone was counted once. The CDR3: CASSQDRLGSLYF. Here the CDR3 DNA reads TGTGCCAGCAGCCAAGATCGCCTAGGTTCGCTGTATTTT. The chain joins TRBV4-2 to TRBJ2-3, with D unresolved. CDR1 and CDR2 (germline): LGHNA, YNFKEQ. The V and J ends lost 0 bases and 14 bases respectively, with 15 bases between them. The length of the CDR3 is 13 residues.

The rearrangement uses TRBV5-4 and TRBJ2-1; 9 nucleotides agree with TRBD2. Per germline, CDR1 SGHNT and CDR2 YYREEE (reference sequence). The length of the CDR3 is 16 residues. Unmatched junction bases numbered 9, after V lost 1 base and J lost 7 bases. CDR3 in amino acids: CASSLMGRGGTNEQFF. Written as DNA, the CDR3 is TGTGCCAGCAGCTTGATGGGGCGGGGGGGCACGAATGAGCAGTTCTTC.